The present entry profiles one T cell receptor (beta chain) with its context. Deletions cut 1 base from V and 0 bases from J, with 8 bases between. Germline lookup yields CDR1 DFQATT and CDR2 SNEGSKA (reference sequence). This CDR3 contains 14 residues. The sample is drawn from a study of blood T cells in healthy people across ages. Looking at the study overall: Through template switching, about one barcoded beta molecule was captured per two T cells, as measured in model experiments.

Sample-barcoded 5' priming and a J-beta primer mix drove a second PCR of roughly 7 to 11 cycles. One entry per CDR3 protein results from TCRdb running MiXCR on the 5' RACE reads. In the table there are about 620,000 distinct CDR3 sequences, 45% to 60% of which are singletons. The gene calls are TRBV20-1 and TRBJ2-3; D uncertain. The specimen was blood. This clonotype originated in a woman of 80 years or more in good health. The CDR3 sequence: CSARGLLSTDTQYF. CDR3 nucleotide sequence: TGCAGTGCTAGAGGGTTGCTAAGCACAGATACGCAGTATTTT.